The 28 T cell receptor beta chains in this list originate from one sample, sequenced in a study of T cell repertoires in cytomegalovirus infection. TCRdb independently ran MiXCR on the reads; one entry per CDR3 protein. The top ten clones hold 7% to 9% of a sample with hundreds of thousands of distinct CDR3 sequences, more than 20% of them seen once. What was sequenced was CD8+ T cells from PBMCs. Receptors were obtained from a human donor in good health (CMV status not recorded). Some clones in this sample may be carry-over from other donors' samples.

The table lists this clonotype with a few counts. The chain carries TRBV14 and TRBJ2-1, with 7 bases that match TRBD1. Trimming at V came to 2 bases and at J to 13 bases, leaving 8 bases not matched to a gene. The CDR3 is 13 amino acids. Germline V lookup: CDR1 SGHDN, CDR2 FVKESK. CDR3 in DNA: TGTGCCAGCAGCCAACACACAGGGGATAGACAGTTCTTC. Translating gives CASSQHTGDRQFF. The entire variable domain, with the rest obtained from reference TRBV14 and TRBJ2-1, is as follows: EAGVTQFPSHSVIEKGQTVTLRCDPISGHDNLYWYRRVMGKEIKFLLHFVKESKQDESGMPNNRFLAERTGGTYSTLKVQPAELEDSGVYFCASSQHTGDRQFFGPGTRLTVL.

This clonotype turned up a few times. V and J are TRBV6-2 or TRBV6-3 and TRBJ2-4; 7 bases are a match to TRBD2. This CDR3 has 15 amino acids. Germline CDR1 and CDR2: MNHEY and SVGEGT. V trimming: 0 bases; J trimming: 8 bases; junction bases outside the gene matches: 7. The CDR3 DNA follows: TGTGCCAGCAGTTACTCGTGGACTAGTAAAGACATTCAGTACTTC. This encodes CASSYSWTSKDIQYF.

The genes are TRBV25-1 and TRBJ2-1; possibly TRBD2 for D (5 bases). Germline CDR1 reads MGHDK; CDR2 reads SYGVNS. The V end lost 8 bases, the J end lost 8 bases, and 10 bases lay between the germline ends. The CDR3 consists of 11 residues. The CDR3 nucleotides read TGTGCCAGCCGAACGAGGGATGAGCAGTTCTTC. Protein: CASRTRDEQFF. Combining the CDR3 with reference TRBV25-1 and TRBJ2-1 gives the whole variable domain EADIYQTPRYLVIGTGKKITLECSQTMGHDKMYWYQQDPGMELHLIHYSYGVNSTEKGDLSSESTVSRIRTEHFPLTLESARPSHTSQYLCASRTRDEQFFGPGTRLTVL.

The rearrangement joins TRBV20-1 to TRBJ2-7; D is unclear. The germline CDR1 and CDR2 sequences are DFQATT and SNEGSKA (reference sequence). V was clipped by 0 bases and J by 3 bases, with 21 bases between them. The CDR3 contains 17 residues. The CDR3 nucleotides are TGCAGTGCTAGAGAGGGCCCCGGACCGACGGCTAGCTACGAGCAGTACGTC. Its translation is CSAREGPGPTASYEQYV.

This clonotype was observed once. This rearrangement joins TRBV4-3 to TRBJ1-6; TRBD1 matches 10 bases. The CDR3 sequence is 17 residues long. Germline V gene data show CDR1 as LGHNA and CDR2 as YSLEER. The V gene end was trimmed by 3 bases and the J gene end by 8 bases; junction bases not matched to a gene: 10. The CDR3 region has the DNA TGCGCCAGCAGCCAGGTCGGGACAGGGGATTGGGATTCACCCCTCCACTTT. Translated: CASSQVGTGDWDSPLHF.

This clonotype was picked up a small number of times. The chain has TRBV28 and TRBJ1-1; D is unresolved. Germline-derived CDR1 and CDR2 are MDHEN and SYDVKM. This CDR3 has 14 amino acids. The V gene lost 5 bases and the J gene lost 1 base, with 11 bases spanning the gap. The CDR3 DNA reads TGTGCCAGCAGTCTACCAAGAGAGAACACTGAAGCTTTCTTT. Protein: CASSLPRENTEAFF.

Note on this clonotype: This could be a read error, since a much larger clone is one nucleotide away. V and J are TRBV6-8 and TRBJ2-1; TRBD1 might be the D (5 bases). CDR3 length equals 15 residues. Germline V gene data show CDR1 as MNHGY and CDR2 as SAAAGT. CDR3 sequence: CASGYEQGYYNEQFF. The CDR3 DNA reads as TGTGCCAGCGGTTATGAGCAGGGTTATTACAATGAGCAGTTCTTC.

The gene calls are TRBV7-8 and TRBJ2-2, with TRBD2 identical over 12 bases. Germline CDR1 and CDR2: SGHVS and FQNEAQ. The CDR3 extends over 19 amino acids. V shed 2 bases and J 0 bases; nucleotides not matched to a gene: 7. This chain's CDR3 is CASSLKLASGGANTGELFF. For the CDR3, the DNA is TGTGCCAGCAGCTTAAAACTGGCTAGCGGGGGGGCGAACACCGGGGAGCTGTTTTTT.

The chain uses TRBV6-6 and TRBJ2-1, with D tentatively TRBD2 (5 bases). V shed 5 bases and J shed 4 bases, with 21 bases lying between them. This CDR3 comprises 17 residues. The germline V gene encodes CDR1 MNHNY and CDR2 SVGAGI (reference sequence). CDR3 coding DNA: TGTGCCAGCAGTCCTACTCGACTGGACTGGGCTTACAATGAGCAGTTCTTC. Amino acids: CASSPTRLDWAYNEQFF.

This clonotype was observed a few times. The chain uses TRBV28 and TRBJ1-6, with no clear D. The CDR3 extends over 16 amino acids. From germline, CDR1 is MDHEN and CDR2 SYDVKM. V lost 0 bases and J lost 6, with 12 bases in between. The CDR3 spells CASSLWPPGSNSPLHF. CDR3 nucleotides: TGTGCCAGCAGTTTATGGCCACCCGGTTCTAATTCACCCCTCCACTTT.

This clonotype was recorded a few times. This rearrangement joins TRBV6-5 to TRBJ2-1; tentatively, D is TRBD1 or TRBD2 (5 bases each). Germline V CDR1 and CDR2: MNHEY, SVGAGI. Trimming pared 7 bases from V and 5 bases from J, leaving 12 bases between. CDR3 size: 13 residues. In nucleotides, the CDR3 is TGTGCCAGCAATGGAAGGGGAGACAATGAGCAGTTCTTC. Protein sequence: CASNGRGDNEQFF.

The V and J genes are TRBV20-1 and TRBJ2-7; D is perhaps TRBD1 or TRBD2 (5 bases each). Germline V gene lookup returns CDR1 DFQATT and CDR2 SNEGSKA (reference sequence). V shed 2 bases and J shed 3 bases, with 11 bases lying between them. The CDR3 runs 13 residues. The CDR3 DNA reads TGCAGTGCTAGATCTACAGGAGGCTACGAGCAGTACGTC. It translates to CSARSTGGYEQYV.

The rearrangement links TRBV6-2 or TRBV6-3 to TRBJ2-1; weak D call: TRBD1 (5 bases). Germline-derived CDR1 and CDR2 are MNHEY and SVGEGT. The CDR3 sequence is 17 residues long. V lost 2 bases and J lost 0, with 14 bases in between. CDR3 coding DNA: TGTGCCAGCAGTTACAGCCCAGGGCTCTACTCCTACAATGAGCAGTTCTTC. This translates into CASSYSPGLYSYNEQFF.

This clonotype was picked up many times. Written as DNA, the CDR3 is TGTGCCAGCAGCCCGGGGGGCACAGATACGCAGTATTTT. Its protein is CASSPGGTDTQYF. V and J are TRBV7-6 and TRBJ2-3; D perhaps matches TRBD2 (6 bases). V lost 5 bases and J 1 base, leaving 7 bases between the germline ends. There are 13 residues in the CDR3. The V gene's germline CDR1 is SGHVS and CDR2 FNYEAQ. Based on the CDR3 plus reference TRBV7-6 and TRBJ2-3, the full variable domain is GAGVSQSPRYKVTKRGQDVALRCDPISGHVSLYWYRQALGQGPEFLTYFNYEAQQDKSGLPNDRFSAERPEGSISTLTIQRTEQRDSAMYRCASSPGGTDTQYFGPGTRLTVL.

This clonotype turned up a few times. The chain couples TRBV7-6 to TRBJ2-7, with D tentatively TRBD2 (5 bases). In germline, CDR1 is SGHVS, CDR2 FNYEAQ. The CDR3 sequence is 17 residues long. The V end was cut by 6 bases, the J end by 0 bases, with 21 bases between. In DNA, the CDR3 is TGTGCCAGCAGACCCGGCCGGGAAGCGTGGGGCTCCTACGAGCAGTACTTC. Amino acids: CASRPGREAWGSYEQYF.

In its sample, this clonotype was seen many times. The rearrangement links TRBV28 to TRBJ1-1, with TRBD1 matching 8 bases. This CDR3 is built from 16 residues. The trim removed 3 bases at V and 4 bases at J, leaving 10 bases unmatched. Germline CDR1 MDHEN, CDR2 SYDVKM. The CDR3 protein is CASSFKFSGGGTEAFF. The CDR3 bases are TGTGCCAGCAGTTTCAAATTCTCAGGGGGCGGCACTGAAGCTTTCTTT.

This clonotype was recorded many times. This rearrangement joins TRBV7-2 to TRBJ2-1; the match to TRBD2 covers 9 bases. CDR1 and CDR2 (germline): SGHTA, FQGNSA. The CDR3 is 16 amino acids. V lost 0 bases, J lost 2 bases, and 2 bases stayed unmatched. The CDR3 DNA reads TGTGCCAGCAGCTTAGCGGGCGGGGGGGCCTACAATGAGCAGTTCTTC. This codes for CASSLAGGGAYNEQFF.

The chain uses TRBV29-1 and TRBJ2-5; possibly TRBD2 for D (6 bases). The length of the CDR3 is 16 residues. The germline gives CDR1 SQVTM, CDR2 ANQGSEA. V was shortened by 0 bases and J by 0 bases, with 14 bases between the two germline ends. CDR3 DNA: TGCAGCGTTGAAGAGGGGGAGGCGGGGTACCAAGAGACCCAGTACTTC. Protein: CSVEEGEAGYQETQYF.

The J gene is TRBJ1-1, the V gene TRBV7-6; tentative D call: TRBD1 (5 bases). CDR1 is SGHVS, CDR2 FNYEAQ, per germline. The CDR3 totals 16 residues. Trimming pared 4 bases from V and 0 bases from J, leaving 15 bases between. Here the CDR3 reads CASSSAVGAMNTEAFF. The CDR3 DNA is TGTGCCAGCAGCTCGGCGGTAGGGGCAATGAACACTGAAGCTTTCTTT.

This clonotype has ten or more counts. J is TRBJ2-1 and V is TRBV7-9; weak D call: TRBD1 (6 bases). V dropped 5 bases and J dropped 10 bases, with 12 bases sitting between them. CDR3 length: 12 amino acids. CDR1 is SEHNR, CDR2 FQNEAQ, per germline (reference sequence). CDR3 sequence reads: CASSLQGREQFF. CDR3 in DNA: TGTGCCAGCAGCCTACAGGGTCGCGAGCAGTTCTTC. The complete variable domain, with remaining parts taken from reference TRBV7-9 and TRBJ2-1, reads DTGVSQNPRHKITKRGQNVTFRCDPISEHNRLYWYRQTLGQGPEFLTYFQNEAQLEKSRLLSDRFSAERPKGSFSTLEIQRTEQGDSAMYLCASSLQGREQFFGPGTRLTVL.

The genes are TRBV2 and TRBJ2-3, with 9 bases aligning to TRBD2. The CDR3 totals 14 residues. Per the germline V gene, CDR1 is SNHLY and CDR2 is FYNNEI. Unmatched junction bases numbered 11, after V lost 10 bases and J lost 6 bases. The CDR3, as DNA: TGTGCCAACAAGGCTAGCGGGGCCAGCGATACGCAGTATTTT. Its protein is CANKASGASDTQYF. Supplemented by reference TRBV2 and TRBJ2-3, the full variable domain reads EPEVTQTPSHQVTQMGQEVILRCVPISNHLYFYWYRQILGQKVEFLVSFYNNEISEKSEIFDDQFSVERPDGSNFTLKIRSTKLEDSAMYFCANKASGASDTQYFGPGTRLTVL.

In DNA, the CDR3 is TGTGCCAGCACTCCTCTGGGGATTATTAGCTCCTACAATGAGCAGTTCTTC. Translated, it gives CASTPLGIISSYNEQFF. The chain couples TRBV7-9 to TRBJ2-1; D is uncertain. Germline CDR1 and CDR2: SEHNR and FQNEAQ (reference sequence). V was pared by 7 bases and J by 0 bases, with 19 bases between. The CDR3 spans 17 residues.

This clonotype appeared a few times. The chain couples TRBV5-6 to TRBJ2-2; no reliable D call. The CDR3 extends over 13 amino acids. Germline-derived CDR1 and CDR2 are SGHDT and YYEEEE. The germline V and J ends were trimmed by 4 bases and 5 bases, with 9 bases remaining between them. CDR3 region: CASSPAWTGELFF. The CDR3 coding sequence is TGTGCCAGCAGCCCGGCTTGGACCGGGGAGCTGTTTTTT.

This clonotype has only a few counts. The chain uses TRBV20-1 and TRBJ1-5, with 11 bases fitting TRBD1. CDR3 size: 17 residues. CDR1 and CDR2 (germline): DFQATT, SNEGSKA (reference sequence). Trimming took 2 bases from V and 0 from J; bases not matched to a gene: 6. This CDR3 reads CSARKGQGGLSNQPQHF. CDR3 coding DNA: TGCAGTGCTAGAAAGGGACAGGGGGGGCTTAGCAATCAGCCCCAGCATTTT.

This clonotype has more than one count but fewer than ten. The CDR3 nucleotides read TGTGCCAGCAGTACCCCCGGCGGGGGCCCCCACAATGAGCAGTTCTTC. The encoded protein is CASSTPGGGPHNEQFF. This chain connects TRBV6-1 to TRBJ2-1; TRBD2 might be the D (7 bases). CDR1 is MNHNS and CDR2 is SASEGT in the germline V gene. The CDR3 totals 16 residues. V shed 5 bases and J shed 5 bases, with 19 bases lying between them.

The chain couples TRBV15 to TRBJ2-7, with 9 nucleotides matching TRBD2. The germline V gene has CDR1 LNHNV and CDR2 YYDKDF (reference sequence). The CDR3 runs 15 residues. V lost 5 bases and J lost 3; bases outside the gene matches: 8. The CDR3 region has the DNA TGTGCCACCAGCCATCGGCGGGGGGGCAACTACGAGCAGTACTTC. Protein sequence: CATSHRRGGNYEQYF.

This clonotype was counted ten times or more. The rearrangement joins TRBV7-9 to TRBJ1-5; D uncertain. The length of the CDR3 is 12 residues. Germline V gene sequence: CDR1 SEHNR, CDR2 FQNEAQ (reference sequence). V was cut by 5 bases and J by 4 bases, with 6 bases left in between. The CDR3 here is CASSRMNQPQHF. CDR3 DNA: TGTGCCAGCAGCAGGATGAATCAGCCCCAGCATTTT. Full variable domain (rest looked up from reference TRBV7-9 and TRBJ1-5): DTGVSQNPRHKITKRGQNVTFRCDPISEHNRLYWYRQTLGQGPEFLTYFQNEAQLEKSRLLSDRFSAERPKGSFSTLEIQRTEQGDSAMYLCASSRMNQPQHFGDGTRLSIL.

The V gene is TRBV6-5, the J gene TRBJ1-2; TRBD1 agrees at 7 bases. Germline CDR1 and CDR2: MNHEY and SVGAGI. With 6 bases clipped from V and 3 bases from J, the junction kept 4 bases outside the gene matches. The CDR3 consists of 13 residues. CDR3 DNA sequence: TGTGCCAGCAGCCGACAGGGTCACTATGGCTACACCTTC. It is translated as CASSRQGHYGYTF.